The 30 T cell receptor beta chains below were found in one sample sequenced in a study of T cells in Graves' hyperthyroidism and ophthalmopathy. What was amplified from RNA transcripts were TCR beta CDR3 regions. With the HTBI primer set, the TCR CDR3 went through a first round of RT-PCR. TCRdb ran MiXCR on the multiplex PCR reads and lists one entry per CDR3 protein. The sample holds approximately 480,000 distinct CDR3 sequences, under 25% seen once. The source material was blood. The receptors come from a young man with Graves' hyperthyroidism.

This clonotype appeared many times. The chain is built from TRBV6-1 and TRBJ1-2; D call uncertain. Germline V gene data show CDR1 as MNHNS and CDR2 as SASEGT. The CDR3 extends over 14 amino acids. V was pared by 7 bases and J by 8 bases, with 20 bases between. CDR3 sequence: CASKPTSGLFGYTF. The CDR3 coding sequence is TGTGCCAGCAAACCCACCTCGGGCCTGTTCGGCTACACCTTC.

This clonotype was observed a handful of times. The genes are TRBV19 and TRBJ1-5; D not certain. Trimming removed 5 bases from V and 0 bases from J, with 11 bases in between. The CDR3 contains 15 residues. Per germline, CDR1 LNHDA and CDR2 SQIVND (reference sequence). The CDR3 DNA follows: TGTGCCAGTAGTTTAAGAGGATCTAGCAATCAGCCCCAGCATTTT. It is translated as CASSLRGSSNQPQHF.

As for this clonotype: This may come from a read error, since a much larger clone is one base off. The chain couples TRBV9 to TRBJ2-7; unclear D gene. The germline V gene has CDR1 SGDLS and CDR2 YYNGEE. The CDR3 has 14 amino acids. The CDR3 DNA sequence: TGTGCCAACAGCGTAGGGTTAGGGACCTACGAGCAGTACTTC. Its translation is CANSVGLGTYEQYF.

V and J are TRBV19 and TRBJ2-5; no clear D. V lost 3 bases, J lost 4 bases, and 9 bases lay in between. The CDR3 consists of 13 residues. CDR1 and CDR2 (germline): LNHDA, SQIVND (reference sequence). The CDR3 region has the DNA TGTGCCAGTAGTATGGCCAGGACAGAGACCCAGTACTTC. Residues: CASSMARTETQYF.

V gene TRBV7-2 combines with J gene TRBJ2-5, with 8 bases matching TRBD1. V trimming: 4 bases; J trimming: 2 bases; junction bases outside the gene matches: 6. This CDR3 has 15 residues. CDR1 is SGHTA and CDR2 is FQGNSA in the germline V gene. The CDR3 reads CASSWTGNGQETQYF. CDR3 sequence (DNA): TGTGCCAGCAGCTGGACAGGGAACGGGCAAGAGACCCAGTACTTC. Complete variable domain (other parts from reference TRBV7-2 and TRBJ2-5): GAGVSQSPSNKVTEKGKDVELRCDPISGHTALYWYRQSLGQGLEFLIYFQGNSAPDKSGLPSDRFSAERTGGSVSTLTIQRTQQEDSAVYLCASSWTGNGQETQYFGPGTRLLVL.

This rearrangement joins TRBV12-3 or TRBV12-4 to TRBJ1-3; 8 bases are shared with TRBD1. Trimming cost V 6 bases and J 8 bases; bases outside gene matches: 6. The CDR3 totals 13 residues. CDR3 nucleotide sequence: TGTGCCAGCAGCAGAACAGGGGGACACACCATATATTTT. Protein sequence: CASSRTGGHTIYF.

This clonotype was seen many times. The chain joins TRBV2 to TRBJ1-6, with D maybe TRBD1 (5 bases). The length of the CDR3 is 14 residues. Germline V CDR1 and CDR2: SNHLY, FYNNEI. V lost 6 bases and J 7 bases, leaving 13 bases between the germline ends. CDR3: CASREGIMNSPLHF. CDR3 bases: TGTGCCAGCAGGGAGGGGATTATGAATTCACCCCTCCACTTT.

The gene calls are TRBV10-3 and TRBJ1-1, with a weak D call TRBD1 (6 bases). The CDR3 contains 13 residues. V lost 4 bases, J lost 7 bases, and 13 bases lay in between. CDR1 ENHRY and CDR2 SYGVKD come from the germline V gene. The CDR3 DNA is TGTGCCATCAGTGTAGACAGGCTAAATGAAGCTTTCTTT. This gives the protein CAISVDRLNEAFF.

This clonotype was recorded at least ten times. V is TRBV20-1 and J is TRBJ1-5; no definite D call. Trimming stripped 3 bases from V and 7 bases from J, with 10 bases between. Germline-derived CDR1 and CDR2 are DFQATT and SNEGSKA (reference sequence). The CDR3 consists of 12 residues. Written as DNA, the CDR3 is TGCAGTGCTAGGGGCGGTAGGCAGCCCCAGCATTTT. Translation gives CSARGGRQPQHF.

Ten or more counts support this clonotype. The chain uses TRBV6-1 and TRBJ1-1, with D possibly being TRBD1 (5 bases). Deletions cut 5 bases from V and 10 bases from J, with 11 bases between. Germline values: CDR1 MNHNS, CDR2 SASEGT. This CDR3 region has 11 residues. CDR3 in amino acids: CASSPGLGAFF. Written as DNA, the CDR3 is TGTGCCAGCAGTCCAGGGTTAGGAGCTTTCTTT.

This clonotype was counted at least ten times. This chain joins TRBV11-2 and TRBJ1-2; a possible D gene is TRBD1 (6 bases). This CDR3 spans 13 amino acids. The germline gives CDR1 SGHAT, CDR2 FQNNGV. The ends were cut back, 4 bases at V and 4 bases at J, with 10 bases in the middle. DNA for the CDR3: TGTGCCAGCAGCTCCCGGACAGCCTATGGCTACACCTTC. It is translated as CASSSRTAYGYTF.

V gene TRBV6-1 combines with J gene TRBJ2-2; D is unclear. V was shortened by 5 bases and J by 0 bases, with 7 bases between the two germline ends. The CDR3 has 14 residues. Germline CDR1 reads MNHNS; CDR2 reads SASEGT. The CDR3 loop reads CASSTSPNTGELFF. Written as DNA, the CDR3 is TGTGCCAGCAGTACCTCACCGAACACCGGGGAGCTGTTTTTT.

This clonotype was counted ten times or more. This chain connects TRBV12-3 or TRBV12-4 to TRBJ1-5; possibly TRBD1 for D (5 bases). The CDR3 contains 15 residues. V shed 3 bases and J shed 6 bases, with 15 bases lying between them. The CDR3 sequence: CASSLSGLGIQPQHF. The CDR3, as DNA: TGTGCCAGCAGTTTGTCGGGGCTTGGTATTCAGCCCCAGCATTTT.

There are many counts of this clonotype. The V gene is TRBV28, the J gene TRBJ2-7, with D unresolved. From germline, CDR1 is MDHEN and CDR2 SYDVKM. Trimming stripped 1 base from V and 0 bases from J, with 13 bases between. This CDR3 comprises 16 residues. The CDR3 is CASSLFPDWGSYEQYF. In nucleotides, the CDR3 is TGTGCCAGCAGTTTATTCCCGGATTGGGGCTCCTACGAGCAGTACTTC.

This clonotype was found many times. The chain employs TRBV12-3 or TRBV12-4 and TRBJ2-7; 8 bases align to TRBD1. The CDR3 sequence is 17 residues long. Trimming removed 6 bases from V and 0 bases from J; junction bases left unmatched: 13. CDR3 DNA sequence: TGTGCCAGCAGCCCCTCCCGACAGGGGCTCCTCTCCTACGAGCAGTACTTC. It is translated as CASSPSRQGLLSYEQYF.

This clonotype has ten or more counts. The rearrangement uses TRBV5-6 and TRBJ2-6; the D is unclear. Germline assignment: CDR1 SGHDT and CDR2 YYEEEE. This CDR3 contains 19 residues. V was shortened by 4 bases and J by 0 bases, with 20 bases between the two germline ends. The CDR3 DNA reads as TGTGCCAGCAGCCCCAACGAGGCACGTCGTCTCTCTGGGGCCAACGTCCTGACTTTC. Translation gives CASSPNEARRLSGANVLTF.

CDR3 DNA: TGTGCCAGCAAGGCCCGCGGGGCTACCTATGGCTACACCTTC. The encoded protein is CASKARGATYGYTF. The genes are TRBV28 and TRBJ1-2, with TRBD1 as a possible D gene (5 bases). V gave up 7 bases and J gave up 4 bases, with 16 bases separating them. The CDR3 length is 14 residues. The germline V gene has CDR1 MDHEN and CDR2 SYDVKM.

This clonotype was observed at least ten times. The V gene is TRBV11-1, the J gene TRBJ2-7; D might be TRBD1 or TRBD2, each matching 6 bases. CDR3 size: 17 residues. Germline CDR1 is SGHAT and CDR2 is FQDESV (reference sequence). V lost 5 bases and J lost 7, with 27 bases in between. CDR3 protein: CASSHTGGTSGGDEQYF. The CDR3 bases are TGTGCCAGCAGCCACACCGGGGGTACTTCTGGGGGCGATGAGCAGTACTTC.

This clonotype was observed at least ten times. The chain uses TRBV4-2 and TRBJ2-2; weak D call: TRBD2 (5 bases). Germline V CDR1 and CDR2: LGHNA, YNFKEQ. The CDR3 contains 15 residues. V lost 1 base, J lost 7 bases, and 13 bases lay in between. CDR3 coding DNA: TGTGCCAGCAGCCAAGTTGGCCCGGGGAGCGGGGAGCTGTTTTTT. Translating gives CASSQVGPGSGELFF.

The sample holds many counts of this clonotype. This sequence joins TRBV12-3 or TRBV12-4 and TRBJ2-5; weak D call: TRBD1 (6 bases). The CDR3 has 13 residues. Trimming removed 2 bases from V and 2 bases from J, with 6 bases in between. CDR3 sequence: CASSLRGQETQYF. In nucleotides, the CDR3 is TGTGCCAGCAGTTTAAGGGGGCAAGAGACCCAGTACTTC.

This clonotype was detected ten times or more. The CDR3 spells CASSSPRQLGNTIYF. CDR3 DNA: TGTGCCAGCAGCTCCCCCCGCCAGCTTGGAAACACCATATATTTT. The rearrangement uses TRBV7-9 and TRBJ1-3; unclear D gene. Germline CDR1 SEHNR, CDR2 FQNEAQ (reference sequence). V dropped 4 bases and J dropped 3 bases, with 13 bases sitting between them. This CDR3 has 15 amino acids.

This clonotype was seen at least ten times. The DNA of the CDR3 is TGTGCCAGCACCGGACGGACCGGCAACTCCTACGAGCAGTACTTC. Protein: CASTGRTGNSYEQYF. This rearrangement joins TRBV27 to TRBJ2-7; D remains unclear. Trimming cost V 7 bases and J 0 bases, with 16 bases left between them. CDR1 is MNHEY and CDR2 is SMNVEV in the germline V gene (reference sequence). The CDR3 sequence is 15 residues long.

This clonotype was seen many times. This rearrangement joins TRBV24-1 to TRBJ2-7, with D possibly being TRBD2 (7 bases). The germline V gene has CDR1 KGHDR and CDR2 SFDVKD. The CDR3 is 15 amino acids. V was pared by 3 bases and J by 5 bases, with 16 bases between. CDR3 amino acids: CATSDPGRGGDEQYF. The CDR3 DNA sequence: TGTGCCACCAGTGATCCCGGAAGGGGGGGGGACGAGCAGTACTTC.

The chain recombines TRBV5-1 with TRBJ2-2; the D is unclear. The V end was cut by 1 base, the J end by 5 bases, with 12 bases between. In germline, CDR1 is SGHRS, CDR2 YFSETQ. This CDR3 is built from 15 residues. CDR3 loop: CASSLLRDRTGELFF. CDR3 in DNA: TGCGCCAGCAGCTTGCTGAGAGATCGAACCGGGGAGCTGTTTTTT.

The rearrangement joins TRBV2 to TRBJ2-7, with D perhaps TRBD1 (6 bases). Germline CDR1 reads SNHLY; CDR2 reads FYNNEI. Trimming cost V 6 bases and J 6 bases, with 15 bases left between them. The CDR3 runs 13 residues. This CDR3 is CASSRDTVGEQYF. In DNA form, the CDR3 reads TGTGCCAGCAGCCGGGACACCGTGGGCGAGCAGTACTTC.

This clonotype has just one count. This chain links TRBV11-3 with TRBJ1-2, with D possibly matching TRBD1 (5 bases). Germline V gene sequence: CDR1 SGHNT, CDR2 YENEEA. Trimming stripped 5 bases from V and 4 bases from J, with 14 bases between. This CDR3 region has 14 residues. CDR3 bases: TGTGCCAGCAGCCGATTGGGACGGCCCTATGGCTACACCTTC. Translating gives CASSRLGRPYGYTF.

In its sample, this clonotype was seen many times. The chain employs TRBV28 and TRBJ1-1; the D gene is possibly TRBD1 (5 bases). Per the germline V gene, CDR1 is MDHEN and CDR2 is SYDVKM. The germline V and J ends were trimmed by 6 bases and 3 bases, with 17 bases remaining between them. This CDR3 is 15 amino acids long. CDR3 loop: CASSPTGLGDTEAFF. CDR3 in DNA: TGTGCCAGCAGCCCTACAGGATTAGGGGACACTGAAGCTTTCTTT.

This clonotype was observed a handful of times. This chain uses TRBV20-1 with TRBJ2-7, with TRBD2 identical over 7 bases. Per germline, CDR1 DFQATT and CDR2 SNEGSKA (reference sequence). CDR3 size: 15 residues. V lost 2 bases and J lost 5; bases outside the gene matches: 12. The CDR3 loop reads CSARIASRGRDEQYF. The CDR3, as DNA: TGCAGTGCTAGAATCGCCTCGCGGGGGAGGGACGAGCAGTACTTC.

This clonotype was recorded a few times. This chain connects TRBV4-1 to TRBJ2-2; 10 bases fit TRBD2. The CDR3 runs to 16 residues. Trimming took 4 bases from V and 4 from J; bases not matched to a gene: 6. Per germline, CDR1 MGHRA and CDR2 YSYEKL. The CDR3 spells CASSRTSGPFTGELFF. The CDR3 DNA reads TGCGCCAGCAGCCGGACTAGCGGACCTTTCACCGGGGAGCTGTTTTTT.

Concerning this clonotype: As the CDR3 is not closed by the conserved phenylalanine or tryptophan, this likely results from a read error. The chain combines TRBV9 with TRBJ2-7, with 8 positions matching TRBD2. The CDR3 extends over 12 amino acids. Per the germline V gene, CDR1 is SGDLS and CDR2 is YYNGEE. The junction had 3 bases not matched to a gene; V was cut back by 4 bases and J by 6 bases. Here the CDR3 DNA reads TGTGCCAGCAGCACCGGGGGGGTCGAGCAGTACCTC. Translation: CASSTGGVEQYL.